The 25 T cell receptor beta chains in this list originate from one sample, sequenced in a study of OX40 agonist ivuxolimab in advanced cancers. Clones were sequenced by immunoSEQ multiplex PCR, and TCRdb holds only the in-frame ones, with some missing. This sample yields under 25,000 clones, of which 84% are seen a single time; over 25% belongs to the top ten. The source material was CD4+ or CD8+ T cells sorted from blood, sampled in a trial of the OX40 agonist ivuxolimab. All receptors come from an adult with an advanced solid tumor such as melanoma, head and neck, liver or kidney cancer.

This chain links TRBV7-9 with TRBJ1-1; possible D gene TRBD1, 6 bases. The germline CDR1 and CDR2 sequences are SEHNR and FQNEAQ (reference sequence). CDR3 length: 13 residues. V was pared by 10 bases and J by 3 bases, with 15 bases between. The CDR3 loop is CATQGQTYTEAFF. DNA for the CDR3: TGTGCCACCCAGGGACAAACCTACACTGAAGCTTTCTTT.

V and J are TRBV27 and TRBJ2-2; 7 bases are a match to TRBD2. V was pared by 2 bases and J by 4 bases, with 13 bases of the junction left unmatched. Germline V lookup: CDR1 MNHEY, CDR2 SMNVEV (reference sequence). The CDR3 has 18 residues. The CDR3 DNA reads TGTGCCAGCAGTTTAGACCAAGCGGGACTGATCGGCACCGGGGAGCTGTTTTTT. This codes for CASSLDQAGLIGTGELFF.

The J gene is TRBJ2-3, the V gene TRBV6-1; D gene unclear. CDR1 is MNHNS, CDR2 SASEGT, per germline. Trimming removed 3 bases at V and 1 base at J, with 17 bases between. This CDR3 has 17 residues. CDR3 sequence: CASSEAQWGIGTDTQYF. The CDR3 DNA reads as TGTGCCAGCAGTGAGGCTCAATGGGGAATAGGCACAGATACGCAGTATTTT.

In this sample, this clone turned up a few times. The rearrangement joins TRBV28 to TRBJ2-3, with a possible D match to TRBD1 (5 bases). CDR3 length equals 15 residues. V was pared by 6 bases and J by 2 bases, with 15 bases between. Germline V gene data show CDR1 as MDHEN and CDR2 as SYDVKM. The CDR3 sequence: CASSLQATYTDTQYF. The DNA of the CDR3 is TGTGCCAGCAGCCTACAGGCTACATACACAGATACGCAGTATTTT.

The chain uses TRBV7-9 and TRBJ1-2; D is unclear. CDR1 SEHNR and CDR2 FQNEAQ come from the germline V gene (reference sequence). V dropped 4 bases and J dropped 2 bases, with 14 bases sitting between them. The CDR3 is made up of 15 amino acids. CDR3 nucleotides: TGTGCCAGCAGCTCCCCCCAGGCAGAAAACTATGGCTACACCTTC. Protein product: CASSSPQAENYGYTF.

The chain employs TRBV18 and TRBJ2-5, with D possibly matching TRBD2 (7 bases). Germline V gene data show CDR1 as KGHSH and CDR2 as LQKENI. The CDR3 length is 15 residues. Trimming stripped 4 bases from V and 2 bases from J, with 14 bases between. The CDR3, as DNA: TGTGCCAGCTCACGGGACAAGGGAGGGCAAGAGACCCAGTACTTC. Protein: CASSRDKGGQETQYF.

V is TRBV7-3 and J is TRBJ2-1; D is possibly TRBD1 (5 bases). Germline V gene sequence: CDR1 SGHTA, CDR2 FQGTGA. The CDR3 totals 16 residues. Trimming took off 2 bases at V and 6 bases at J, with 17 bases between the two ends. CDR3 in amino acids: CASSLQDKGSGNEQFF. DNA for the CDR3: TGTGCCAGCAGCTTACAGGATAAGGGGTCAGGCAATGAGCAGTTCTTC.

The chain recombines TRBV27 with TRBJ1-1, with a weak D call TRBD1 (5 bases). The V end lost 6 bases, the J end lost 4 bases, and 21 bases lay between the germline ends. Germline V CDR1 and CDR2: MNHEY, SMNVEV (reference sequence). The CDR3 totals 16 residues. Written as DNA, the CDR3 is TGTGCCAGCAGGAAAACCGGGACGGCGAGGGGCACTGAAGCTTTCTTT. Encoded protein: CASRKTGTARGTEAFF.

This clone was seen a handful of times. This rearrangement joins TRBV5-1 to TRBJ1-1; no clear D gene. Trimming removed 4 bases at V and 3 bases at J, with 13 bases between. The CDR3 covers 14 residues. Germline assignment: CDR1 SGHRS and CDR2 YFSETQ. The CDR3 loop is CASSPRLLDTEAFF. The CDR3 DNA is TGCGCCAGCAGCCCCCGACTGTTGGACACTGAAGCTTTCTTT.

The chain has TRBV28 and TRBJ1-1, with D tentatively TRBD1 (6 bases). CDR3 length: 13 residues. The V and J ends lost 9 bases and 1 base respectively, with 12 bases between them. Germline CDR1 is MDHEN and CDR2 is SYDVKM. The CDR3 nucleotides read TGTGCCAGTCCGGACAGTTCGAACACTGAAGCTTTCTTT. The encoded protein is CASPDSSNTEAFF.

CDR3 bases: TGTGCCAGCAGTGTAGGGACAGCCTCTAACTATGGCTACACCTTC. Encoded protein: CASSVGTASNYGYTF. The V call is TRBV2, the J call TRBJ1-2, with 7 nucleotides matching TRBD1. CDR1 is SNHLY, CDR2 FYNNEI, per germline. V lost 4 bases to trimming and J lost 0 bases; unmatched junction nucleotides: 5. This CDR3 is built from 15 residues.

The chain links TRBV14 to TRBJ1-5; D may be TRBD1 (5 bases). Germline lookup yields CDR1 SGHDN and CDR2 FVKESK. Trimming left V 6 bases short and J 7 bases short, with 13 bases between. CDR3 length: 13 residues. This CDR3 is CASRTGPWQPQHF. The CDR3 bases are TGTGCCAGCAGAACAGGCCCCTGGCAGCCCCAGCATTTT.

This clone was seen once. The chain couples TRBV6-5 to TRBJ1-5; D call uncertain. The CDR3 length is 12 residues. Per the germline V gene, CDR1 is MNHEY and CDR2 is SVGAGI. V lost 5 bases and J 1 base, leaving 3 bases between the germline ends. In DNA, the CDR3 is TGTGCCAGCAGTGACAGCAATCAGCCCCAGCATTTT. Its translation is CASSDSNQPQHF.

This chain joins TRBV28 and TRBJ1-5, with D perhaps TRBD1 (5 bases). Per the germline V gene, CDR1 is MDHEN and CDR2 is SYDVKM. V was pared by 3 bases and J by 0 bases, with 12 bases between. The CDR3 extends over 16 amino acids. The CDR3 bases are TGTGCCAGCAGTTTTGATGTGGGGACTAGCAATCAGCCCCAGCATTTT. It encodes CASSFDVGTSNQPQHF.

The chain couples TRBV5-1 to TRBJ2-5, with D possibly called TRBD1 or TRBD2 (5 bases each). The V end was cut by 2 bases, the J end by 1 base, with 12 bases between. The CDR3 consists of 15 residues. Germline assignment: CDR1 SGHRS and CDR2 YFSETQ. CDR3 sequence: CASSLTGRSQETQYF. CDR3 DNA: TGCGCCAGCAGCTTAACGGGACGGTCCCAAGAGACCCAGTACTTC.

J is TRBJ2-2 and V is TRBV9; D uncertain. This CDR3 is 15 amino acids long. Deletions cut 1 base from V and 0 bases from J, with 7 bases between. Germline V gene lookup returns CDR1 SGDLS and CDR2 YYNGEE. The CDR3, as DNA: TGTGCCAGCAGCGTAAGGGTCGCGAACACCGGGGAGCTGTTTTTT. Protein sequence: CASSVRVANTGELFF.

Worth noting for this clone: Other DNA variants within this sample encode the same CDR3. The gene calls are TRBV10-3 and TRBJ2-7, with TRBD1 identical over 10 bases. The CDR3 covers 14 residues. CDR1 is ENHRY, CDR2 SYGVKD, per germline. V was pared by 7 bases and J by 6 bases, with 9 bases of the junction left unmatched. The CDR3 reads CAITFRDRGVEQYF. DNA of the CDR3: TGTGCCATCACGTTCCGGGACAGGGGTGTCGAGCAGTACTTC.

The gene calls are TRBV6-5 and TRBJ2-7; 10 nucleotides line up with TRBD1. Germline V gene lookup returns CDR1 MNHEY and CDR2 SVGAGI. The CDR3 covers 14 residues. Unmatched junction bases numbered 7, after V lost 6 bases and J lost 5 bases. CDR3 sequence reads: CASRPGQGKDEQYF. The DNA for the CDR3 is TGTGCCAGCAGACCGGGACAGGGGAAGGACGAGCAGTACTTC.

The rearrangement links TRBV6-1 to TRBJ1-1; TRBD1 agrees at 9 bases. The CDR3 is 14 amino acids. Germline trimming cut 6 bases from V and 2 bases from J; bases unmatched to any gene: 4. Germline values: CDR1 MNHNS, CDR2 SASEGT. CDR3 coding DNA: TGTGCCAGCAGGCGGGACAGGGAAAACACTGAAGCTTTCTTT. Its translation is CASRRDRENTEAFF.

The V and J genes are TRBV28 and TRBJ2-7; no clear D gene. The CDR3 covers 15 residues. The germline CDR1 and CDR2 sequences are MDHEN and SYDVKM. V lost 2 bases and J lost 5, with 16 bases in between. The DNA for the CDR3 is TGTGCCAGCAGTTTAAGCAATTTTGGCGGTGACGAGCAGTACTTC. Protein: CASSLSNFGGDEQYF.

The V call is TRBV7-2, the J call TRBJ2-3; D is unresolved. Germline V gene sequence: CDR1 SGHTA, CDR2 FQGNSA. V was shortened by 2 bases and J by 5 bases, with 8 bases between the two germline ends. The CDR3 is made up of 13 amino acids. Here the CDR3 DNA reads TGTGCCAGCAGCTTATATTTAGGAGATACGCAGTATTTT. Its protein is CASSLYLGDTQYF.

The chain has TRBV30 and TRBJ1-1; D perhaps matches TRBD1 (6 bases). Germline V gene sequence: CDR1 GTSNPN, CDR2 SVGIG (reference sequence). Deletions cut 6 bases from V and 4 bases from J, with 21 bases between. This CDR3 is 15 amino acids long. CDR3 amino acids: CACAQGRVYGTEAFF. The CDR3, as DNA: TGTGCCTGCGCCCAGGGGAGGGTATATGGCACTGAAGCTTTCTTT.

The chain recombines TRBV7-2 with TRBJ2-5; 7 nucleotides match TRBD2. Germline V gives CDR1 SGHTA, CDR2 FQGNSA. The CDR3 covers 14 residues. J lost 1 base, V lost 4 bases, and 3 bases had no gene match. CDR3 sequence: CASSSWTSQETQYF. The CDR3, as DNA: TGTGCCAGCAGCTCGTGGACTAGCCAAGAGACCCAGTACTTC.

V gene TRBV7-2 combines with J gene TRBJ2-7; the D is unclear. Germline CDR1 SGHTA, CDR2 FQGNSA. The ends were cut back, 1 base at V and 2 bases at J, with 6 bases in the middle. This CDR3 is built from 13 residues. The CDR3 DNA is TGTGCCAGCAGCTTAGGGGAAGCCTACGAGCAGTACTTC. Translating gives CASSLGEAYEQYF. The complete variable domain, with remaining parts taken from reference TRBV7-2 and TRBJ2-7, reads GAGVSQSPSNKVTEKGKDVELRCDPISGHTALYWYRQSLGQGLEFLIYFQGNSAPDKSGLPSDRFSAERTGGSVSTLTIQRTQQEDSAVYLCASSLGEAYEQYFGPGTRLTVT.

This sequence joins TRBV6-1 and TRBJ2-7; D could derive from TRBD1 or TRBD2 (7 bases each). The germline CDR1 and CDR2 sequences are MNHNS and SASEGT. The CDR3 spans 15 residues. The V gene lost 3 bases and the J gene lost 3 bases, with 15 bases spanning the gap. The CDR3 is CASSEESGTVYEQYF. The CDR3 region has the DNA TGTGCCAGCAGTGAGGAAAGCGGGACAGTCTACGAGCAGTACTTC.